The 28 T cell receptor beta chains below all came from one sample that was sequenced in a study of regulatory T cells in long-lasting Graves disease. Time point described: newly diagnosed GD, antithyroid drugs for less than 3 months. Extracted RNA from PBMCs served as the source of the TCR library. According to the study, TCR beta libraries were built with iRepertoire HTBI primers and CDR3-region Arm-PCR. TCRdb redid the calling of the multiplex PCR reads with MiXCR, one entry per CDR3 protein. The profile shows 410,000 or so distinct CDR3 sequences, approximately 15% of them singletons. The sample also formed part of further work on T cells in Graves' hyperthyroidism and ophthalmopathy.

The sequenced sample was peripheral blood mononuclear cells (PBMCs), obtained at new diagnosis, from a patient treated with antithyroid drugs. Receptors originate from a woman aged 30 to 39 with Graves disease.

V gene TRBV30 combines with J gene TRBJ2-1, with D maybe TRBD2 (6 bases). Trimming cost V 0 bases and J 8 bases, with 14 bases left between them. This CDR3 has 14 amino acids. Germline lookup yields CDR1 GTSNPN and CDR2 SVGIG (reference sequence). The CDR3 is CAWSVLSWGDEQFF. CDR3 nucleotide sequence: TGTGCCTGGAGTGTACTGTCCTGGGGGGATGAGCAGTTCTTC. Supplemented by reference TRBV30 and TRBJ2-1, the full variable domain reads SQTIHQWPATLVQPVGSPLSLECTVEGTSNPNLYWYRQAAGRGLQLLFYSVGIGQISSEVPQNLSASRPQDRQFILSSKKLLLSDSGFYLCAWSVLSWGDEQFFGPGTRLTVL.

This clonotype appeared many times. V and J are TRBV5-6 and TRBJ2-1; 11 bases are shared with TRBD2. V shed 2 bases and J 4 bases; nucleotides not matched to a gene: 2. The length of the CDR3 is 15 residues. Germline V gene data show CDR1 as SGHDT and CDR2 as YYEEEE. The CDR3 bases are TGTGCCAGCAGCTTCGGACTAGCGGGTTACAATGAGCAGTTCTTC. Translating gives CASSFGLAGYNEQFF.

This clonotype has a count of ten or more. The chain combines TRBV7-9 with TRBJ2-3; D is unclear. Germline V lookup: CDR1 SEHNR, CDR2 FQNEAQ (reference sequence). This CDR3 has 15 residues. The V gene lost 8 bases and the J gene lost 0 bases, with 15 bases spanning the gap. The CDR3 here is CASDRMGISTDTQYF. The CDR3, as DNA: TGTGCCAGCGACCGGATGGGAATTAGCACAGATACGCAGTATTTT. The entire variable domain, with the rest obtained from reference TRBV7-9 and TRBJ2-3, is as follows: DTGVSQNPRHKITKRGQNVTFRCDPISEHNRLYWYRQTLGQGPEFLTYFQNEAQLEKSRLLSDRFSAERPKGSFSTLEIQRTEQGDSAMYLCASDRMGISTDTQYFGPGTRLTVL.

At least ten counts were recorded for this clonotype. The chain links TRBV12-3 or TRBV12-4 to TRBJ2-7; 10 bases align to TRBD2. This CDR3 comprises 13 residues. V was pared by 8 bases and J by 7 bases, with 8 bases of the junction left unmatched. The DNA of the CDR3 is TGTGCCAGCGGGGGGACTAGCGCTGGTGAGCAGTACTTC. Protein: CASGGTSAGEQYF.

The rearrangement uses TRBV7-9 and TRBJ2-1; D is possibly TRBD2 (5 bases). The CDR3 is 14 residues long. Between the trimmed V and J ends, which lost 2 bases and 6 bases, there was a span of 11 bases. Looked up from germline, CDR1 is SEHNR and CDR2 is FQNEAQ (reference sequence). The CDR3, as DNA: TGTGCCAGCAGCTTATCACTAGGGATCAATGAGCAGTTCTTC. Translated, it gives CASSLSLGINEQFF.

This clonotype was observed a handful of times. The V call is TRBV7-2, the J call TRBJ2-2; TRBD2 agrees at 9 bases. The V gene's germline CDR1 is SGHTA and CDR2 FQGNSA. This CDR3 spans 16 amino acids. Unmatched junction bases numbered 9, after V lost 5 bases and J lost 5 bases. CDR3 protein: CASSPIPGLATGELFF. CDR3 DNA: TGTGCCAGCAGCCCAATCCCGGGACTAGCAACCGGGGAGCTGTTTTTT.

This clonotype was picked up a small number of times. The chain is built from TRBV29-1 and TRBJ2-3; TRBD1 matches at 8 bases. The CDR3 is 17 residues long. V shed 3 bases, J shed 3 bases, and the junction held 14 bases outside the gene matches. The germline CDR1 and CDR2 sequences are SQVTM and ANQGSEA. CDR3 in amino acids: CSVDQPDRVRGTDTQYF. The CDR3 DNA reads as TGCAGCGTTGACCAGCCGGACAGGGTCCGGGGTACAGATACGCAGTATTTT.

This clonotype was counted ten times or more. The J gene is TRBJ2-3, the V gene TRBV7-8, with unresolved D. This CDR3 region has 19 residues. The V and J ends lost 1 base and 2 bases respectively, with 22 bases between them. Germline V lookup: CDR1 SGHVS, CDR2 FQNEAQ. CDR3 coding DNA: TGTGCCAGCAGCTTAGTTTCGCTGTTCGTCGACCGATACACAGATACGCAGTATTTT. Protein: CASSLVSLFVDRYTDTQYF.

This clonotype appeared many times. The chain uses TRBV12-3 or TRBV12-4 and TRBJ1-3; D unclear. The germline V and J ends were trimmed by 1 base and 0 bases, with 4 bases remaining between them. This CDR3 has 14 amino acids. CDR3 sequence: CASSLGGSGNTIYF. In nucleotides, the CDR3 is TGTGCCAGCAGTTTAGGGGGCTCTGGAAACACCATATATTTT.

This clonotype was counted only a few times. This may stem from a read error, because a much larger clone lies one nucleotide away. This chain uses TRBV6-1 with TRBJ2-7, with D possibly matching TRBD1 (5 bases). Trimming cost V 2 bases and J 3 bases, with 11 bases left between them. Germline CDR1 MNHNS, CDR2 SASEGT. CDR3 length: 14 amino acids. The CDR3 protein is CASSELDTHYEQYF. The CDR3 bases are TGTGCCAGCAGTGAACTGGACACACACTACGAGCAGTACTTC.

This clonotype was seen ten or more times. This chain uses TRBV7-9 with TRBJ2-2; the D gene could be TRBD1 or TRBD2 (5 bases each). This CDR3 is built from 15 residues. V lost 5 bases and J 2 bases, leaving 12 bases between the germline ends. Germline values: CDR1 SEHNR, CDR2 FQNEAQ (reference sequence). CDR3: CASSRGAGNTGELFF. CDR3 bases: TGTGCCAGCAGCCGGGGCGCCGGTAACACCGGGGAGCTGTTTTTT.

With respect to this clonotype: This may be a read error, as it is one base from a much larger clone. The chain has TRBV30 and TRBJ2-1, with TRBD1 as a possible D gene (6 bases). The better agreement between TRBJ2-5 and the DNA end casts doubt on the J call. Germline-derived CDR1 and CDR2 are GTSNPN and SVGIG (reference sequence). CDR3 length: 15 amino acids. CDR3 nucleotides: TGTGCCTGGAGCCCGGGACATGGACGACAAGAGACCCAGTACTTC. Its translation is CAWSPGHGRQETQYF.

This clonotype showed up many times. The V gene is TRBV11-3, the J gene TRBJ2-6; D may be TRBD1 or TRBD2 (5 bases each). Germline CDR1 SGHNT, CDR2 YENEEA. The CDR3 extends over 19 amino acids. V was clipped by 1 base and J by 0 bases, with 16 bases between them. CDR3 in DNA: TGTGCCAGCAGCTTAGCTCGGGGCAGTAGGTTCTCTGGGGCCAACGTCCTGACTTTC. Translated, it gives CASSLARGSRFSGANVLTF.

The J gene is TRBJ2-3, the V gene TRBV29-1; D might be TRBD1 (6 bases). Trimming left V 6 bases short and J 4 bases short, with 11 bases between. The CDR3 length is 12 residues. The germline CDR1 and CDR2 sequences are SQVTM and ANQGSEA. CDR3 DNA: TGCAGCGTGCTACAGGGCCCAGATACGCAGTATTTT. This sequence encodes CSVLQGPDTQYF.

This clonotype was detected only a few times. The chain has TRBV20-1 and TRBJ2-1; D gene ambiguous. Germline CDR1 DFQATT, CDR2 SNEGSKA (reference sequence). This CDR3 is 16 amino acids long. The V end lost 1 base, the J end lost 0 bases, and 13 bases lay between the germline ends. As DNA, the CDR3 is TGCAGTGCTAGAGTTTCGACTTACAGCTCCTACAATGAGCAGTTCTTC. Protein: CSARVSTYSSYNEQFF.

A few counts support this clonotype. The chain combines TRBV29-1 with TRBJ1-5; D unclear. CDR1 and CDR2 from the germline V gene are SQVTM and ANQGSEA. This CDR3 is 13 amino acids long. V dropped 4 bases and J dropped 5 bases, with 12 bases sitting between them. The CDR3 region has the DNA TGCAGCGTTGTGCAAGGACGGGATCAGCCCCAGCATTTT. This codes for CSVVQGRDQPQHF. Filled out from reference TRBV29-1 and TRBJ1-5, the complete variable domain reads SAVISQKPSRDICQRGTSLTIQCQVDSQVTMMFWYRQQPGQSLTLIATANQGSEATYESGFVIDKFPISRPNLTFSTLTVSNMSPEDSSIYLCSVVQGRDQPQHFGDGTRLSIL.

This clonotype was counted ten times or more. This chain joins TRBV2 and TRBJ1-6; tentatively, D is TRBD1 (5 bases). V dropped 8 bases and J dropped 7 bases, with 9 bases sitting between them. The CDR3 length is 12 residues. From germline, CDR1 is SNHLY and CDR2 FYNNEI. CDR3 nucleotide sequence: TGTGCCAGCGGGGGACTGAATTCACCCCTCCACTTT. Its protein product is CASGGLNSPLHF.

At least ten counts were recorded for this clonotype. This CDR3 is CASSLARGDYEQYF. The CDR3 DNA follows: TGTGCCAGCAGTTTAGCCAGGGGGGACTACGAGCAGTACTTC. The rearrangement uses TRBV12-3 or TRBV12-4 and TRBJ2-7; a possible D gene is TRBD1 (7 bases). This CDR3 is 14 amino acids long. Trimming shortened V by 0 bases and J by 3 bases, and 9 bases separated the two germline ends.

The chain's CDR3 is CASSVGSSGRKTQYF. The CDR3, as DNA: TGTGCCAGCAGCGTAGGTTCTAGCGGGAGGAAGACCCAGTACTTC. V and J are TRBV9 and TRBJ2-5; 11 nucleotides agree with TRBD2. J gave up 6 bases and V 0 bases, and 4 bases lay outside the gene matches. CDR1 is SGDLS and CDR2 is YYNGEE in the germline V gene. This CDR3 spans 15 amino acids.

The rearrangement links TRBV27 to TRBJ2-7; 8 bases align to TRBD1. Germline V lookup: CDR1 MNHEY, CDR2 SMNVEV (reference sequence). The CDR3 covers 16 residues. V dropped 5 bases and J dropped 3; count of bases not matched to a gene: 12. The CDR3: CASSASGQAFNYEQYF. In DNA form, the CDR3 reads TGTGCCAGCAGTGCCTCGGGACAGGCTTTTAACTACGAGCAGTACTTC.

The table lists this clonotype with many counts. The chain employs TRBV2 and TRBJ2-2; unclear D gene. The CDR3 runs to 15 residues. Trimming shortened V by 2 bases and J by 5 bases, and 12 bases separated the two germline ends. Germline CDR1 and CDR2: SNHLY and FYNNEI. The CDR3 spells CASSEPPRRTGELFF. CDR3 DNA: TGTGCCAGCAGTGAACCCCCCCGTAGGACCGGGGAGCTGTTTTTT.

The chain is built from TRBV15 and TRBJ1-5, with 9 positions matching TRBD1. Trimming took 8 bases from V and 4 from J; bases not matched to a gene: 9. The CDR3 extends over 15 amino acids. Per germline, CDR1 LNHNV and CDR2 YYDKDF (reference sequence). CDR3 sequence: CATSWTGASNQPQHF. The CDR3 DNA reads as TGTGCCACCTCCTGGACAGGGGCTTCAAATCAGCCCCAGCATTTT. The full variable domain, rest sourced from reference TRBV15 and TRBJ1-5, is DAMVIQNPRYQVTQFGKPVTLSCSQTLNHNVMYWYQQKSSQAPKLLFHYYDKDFNNEADTPDNFQSRRPNTSFCFLDIRSPGLGDTAMYLCATSWTGASNQPQHFGDGTRLSIL.

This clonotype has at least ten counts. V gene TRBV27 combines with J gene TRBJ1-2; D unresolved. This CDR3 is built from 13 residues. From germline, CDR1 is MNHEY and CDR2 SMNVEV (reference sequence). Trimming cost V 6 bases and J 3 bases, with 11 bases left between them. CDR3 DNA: TGTGCCAGCAGGCCAGGAGGGCACTATGGCTACACCTTC. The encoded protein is CASRPGGHYGYTF.

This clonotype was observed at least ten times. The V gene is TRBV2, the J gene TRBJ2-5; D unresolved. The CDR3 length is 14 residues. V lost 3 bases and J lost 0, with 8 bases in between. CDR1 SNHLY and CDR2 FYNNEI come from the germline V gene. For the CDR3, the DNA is TGTGCCAGCAGTGAGAACGAGGACCAAGAGACCCAGTACTTC. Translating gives CASSENEDQETQYF.

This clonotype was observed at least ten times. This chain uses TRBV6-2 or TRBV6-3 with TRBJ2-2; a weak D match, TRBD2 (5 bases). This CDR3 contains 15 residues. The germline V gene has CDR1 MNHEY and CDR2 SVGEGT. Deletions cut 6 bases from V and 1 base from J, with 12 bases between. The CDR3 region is CASRKPSGNTGELFF. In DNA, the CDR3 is TGTGCCAGCAGGAAACCAAGCGGGAACACCGGGGAGCTGTTTTTT.

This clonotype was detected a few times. The CDR3 DNA reads as TGTGCCAGCAGTGAAACGTGGCTAGTGGGCGGGGAGCTGTTTTTT. It encodes CASSETWLVGGELFF. The chain uses TRBV6-1 and TRBJ2-2; the D is unclear. V lost 2 bases and J lost 7, with 14 bases in between. The CDR3 is 15 residues long. Germline CDR1 reads MNHNS; CDR2 reads SASEGT.

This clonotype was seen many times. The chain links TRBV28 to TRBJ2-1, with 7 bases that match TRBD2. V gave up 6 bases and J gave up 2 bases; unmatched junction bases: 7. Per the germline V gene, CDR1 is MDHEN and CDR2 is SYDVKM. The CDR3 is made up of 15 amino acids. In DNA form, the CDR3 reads TGTGCCAGCAGCTTAAGCGGGATGACCTACAATGAGCAGTTCTTC. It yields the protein CASSLSGMTYNEQFF.

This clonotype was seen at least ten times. The CDR3 DNA follows: TGTGCCAGCAGTGTCCGGCGGAGCGGGGCAGATACGCAGTATTTT. Amino acids: CASSVRRSGADTQYF. The genes are TRBV2 and TRBJ2-3, with 7 bases fitting TRBD2. This CDR3 region has 15 residues. The V segment lost 4 bases and the J segment 4 bases; nucleotides outside the gene matches: 8. CDR1 is SNHLY, CDR2 FYNNEI, per germline.